The clone carrying this TCR beta chain was seen just once. This sample was included in a study of T cell responses to AZD1222 COVID-19 vaccine. Method: immunoSEQ multiplex PCR; TCRdb's copy keeps in-frame clones and lacks some. The sample gives 100,000 to 150,000 clones, about nine tenths of which show up once; about 4.2% is in the top ten. From germline, CDR1 is LNHDA and CDR2 SQIVND (reference sequence). This CDR3 spans 13 amino acids. The ends were cut back, 8 bases at V and 8 bases at J, with 13 bases in the middle. This specimen was peripheral blood, taken on day 0 of MenACWY control vaccination. The chain couples TRBV19 to TRBJ1-6; D is undetermined. This sequence originates from an adult in good health. As DNA, the CDR3 is TGTGCCAGTTCCGCCCTAAGAGATTCACCCCTCCACTTT. Its protein product is CASSALRDSPLHF.